These 15 T cell receptor beta chains were sequenced from one sample in a study of blood T cells in healthy people across ages. Together with a sample-barcoded 5' primer, a J-beta primer mix was included in a second PCR lasting about 6 to 11 cycles. TCRdb ran MiXCR on the 5' RACE reads and lists one entry per CDR3 protein. The sample consists of about 320,000 distinct CDR3 sequences, 25% to 30% of them appearing once. Sample: blood. Source of these receptors: a woman aged 70-85 years in good health.

V usage is TRBV7-6 and J usage is TRBJ2-1; tentatively, D is TRBD1 or TRBD2 (5 bases each). There are 16 residues in the CDR3. The V gene lost 0 bases and the J gene lost 2 bases, with 11 bases spanning the gap. Germline V gene data show CDR1 as SGHVS and CDR2 as FNYEAQ. The DNA for the CDR3 is TGTGCCAGCAGCTTAGCGGGGGTCCCTGCCTACAATGAGCAGTTCTTC. The encoded protein is CASSLAGVPAYNEQFF.

This clonotype turned up a few times. The gene calls are TRBV4-1 and TRBJ1-2; D might be TRBD1 (5 bases). Per the germline V gene, CDR1 is MGHRA and CDR2 is YSYEKL. This CDR3 contains 15 residues. The ends were cut back, 5 bases at V and 4 bases at J, with 17 bases in the middle. The CDR3 reads CASSDPPKGIYGYTF. The CDR3 DNA reads as TGCGCCAGCAGCGATCCCCCCAAGGGGATCTATGGCTACACCTTC.

A few counts support this clonotype. The rearrangement links TRBV3-1 to TRBJ2-4, with 14 bases identical to TRBD2. This CDR3 comprises 18 residues. V lost 3 bases and J lost 6; bases outside the gene matches: 10. The germline V gene encodes CDR1 LGHDT and CDR2 YNNKEL (reference sequence). The CDR3 nucleotides read TGTGCCAGCAGCCAGGCCGGACTAGCGGGAGGTCGGAGAAACATTCAGTACTTC. Translation: CASSQAGLAGGRRNIQYF.

The V gene is TRBV20-1, the J gene TRBJ1-5, with D unclear. Trimming left V 5 bases short and J 0 bases short, with 8 bases between. The CDR3 is 13 amino acids. From germline, CDR1 is DFQATT and CDR2 SNEGSKA (reference sequence). For the CDR3, the DNA is TGCAGTGCTCGCAGAAGTAGCAATCAGCCCCAGCATTTT. Its protein product is CSARRSSNQPQHF.

A few counts support this clonotype. The genes are TRBV6-5 and TRBJ2-2; 7 bases are shared with TRBD1. The junction had 4 bases not matched to a gene; V was cut back by 10 bases and J by 2 bases. Germline CDR1 MNHEY, CDR2 SVGAGI. The CDR3 consists of 13 residues. The CDR3 spells CATTGPNTGELFF. In DNA, the CDR3 is TGTGCCACGACAGGGCCTAACACCGGGGAGCTGTTTTTT.

This clonotype showed up just a few times. The CDR3 sequence is CASSLASRGPGRDNEQFF. For the CDR3, the DNA is TGTGCCAGCAGTTTAGCTTCGAGGGGGCCCGGACGAGACAATGAGCAGTTCTTC. The chain uses TRBV28 and TRBJ2-1; TRBD1 aligns across 7 bases. Per the germline V gene, CDR1 is MDHEN and CDR2 is SYDVKM. There are 18 residues in the CDR3. With V trimmed by 2 bases and J by 5 bases, 15 bases remained unmatched.

This clonotype was counted between two and nine times. The rearrangement uses TRBV18 and TRBJ2-5; D is possibly TRBD1 (5 bases). The DNA end is more similar to TRBJ2-1, so the J call may be wrong. The CDR3 has 13 residues. Per the germline V gene, CDR1 is KGHSH and CDR2 is LQKENI. Written as DNA, the CDR3 is TGTGCCAGCTCAGGTTCTGGGGCTAATGAGCAGTTCTTC. This gives the protein CASSGSGANEQFF.

This clonotype has a handful of counts. V is TRBV4-1 and J is TRBJ2-4; 9 bases fit TRBD2. The DNA end favors TRBJ2-5, so the J call may be wrong. Germline CDR1 MGHRA, CDR2 YSYEKL. This CDR3 has 15 residues. Here the CDR3 DNA reads TGCGCCAGCAGCTCGCTAGCGGGACTAGGCGAGACCCAGTACTTC. It translates to CASSSLAGLGETQYF.

The rearrangement joins TRBV10-3 to TRBJ1-2; 8 bases fit TRBD1. CDR1 is ENHRY and CDR2 is SYGVKD in the germline V gene. The CDR3 spans 13 residues. The ends lost 5 bases at V and 3 bases at J; junction bases unmatched: 2. The CDR3 here is CAISSTGDYGYTF. The CDR3 region has the DNA TGTGCCATCAGTTCGACAGGGGACTATGGCTACACCTTC.

CDR3 sequence: CASSREGRFNEKLFF. DNA of the CDR3: TGTGCCAGCAGTCGAGAGGGACGGTTTAATGAAAAACTGTTTTTT. The chain has TRBV6-6 and TRBJ1-4; D perhaps matches TRBD1 (5 bases). The CDR3 has 15 amino acids. V dropped 5 bases and J dropped 4 bases, with 14 bases sitting between them. Germline loops: CDR1 MNHNY, CDR2 SVGAGI (reference sequence).

V gene TRBV20-1 combines with J gene TRBJ2-3; D gene unclear. Trimming pared 3 bases from V and 6 bases from J, leaving 7 bases between. This CDR3 contains 11 residues. Germline CDR1 and CDR2: DFQATT and SNEGSKA (reference sequence). The CDR3 region has the DNA TGCAGTGCTAGGTGGCGGGATACGCAGTATTTT. It translates to CSARWRDTQYF.

J is TRBJ2-5 and V is TRBV20-1; 9 positions match TRBD2. This CDR3 has 16 residues. The germline CDR1 and CDR2 sequences are DFQATT and SNEGSKA (reference sequence). V dropped 6 bases and J dropped 5; count of bases not matched to a gene: 16. As DNA, the CDR3 is TGCAGTGCCATAAACATATTTAGCGGGAGTAAGGAGACCCAGTACTTC. Protein: CSAINIFSGSKETQYF.

This sequence joins TRBV20-1 and TRBJ2-7; 7 positions agree with TRBD1. CDR1 is DFQATT, CDR2 SNEGSKA, per germline (reference sequence). V was pared by 5 bases and J by 1 base, with 5 bases of the junction left unmatched. There are 13 residues in the CDR3. CDR3: CSAPRTGSYEQYF. CDR3 sequence (DNA): TGCAGTGCTCCGAGGACAGGTTCCTACGAGCAGTACTTC.

J is TRBJ1-2 and V is TRBV28, with D possibly being TRBD1 (6 bases). The V and J ends lost 8 bases and 2 bases respectively, with 12 bases between them. Germline CDR1 and CDR2: MDHEN and SYDVKM. This CDR3 has 13 amino acids. The CDR3 reads CASGGLGNYGYTF. As DNA, the CDR3 is TGTGCCAGCGGGGGGCTGGGCAACTATGGCTACACCTTC.

This chain uses TRBV24-1 with TRBJ2-5; D not resolved. The length of the CDR3 is 14 residues. The V end was cut by 4 bases, the J end by 0 bases, with 8 bases between. The V gene's germline CDR1 is KGHDR and CDR2 SFDVKD. For the CDR3, the DNA is TGTGCCACCAGTGAAGGCCTGAACCAAGAGACCCAGTACTTC. Translated: CATSEGLNQETQYF.